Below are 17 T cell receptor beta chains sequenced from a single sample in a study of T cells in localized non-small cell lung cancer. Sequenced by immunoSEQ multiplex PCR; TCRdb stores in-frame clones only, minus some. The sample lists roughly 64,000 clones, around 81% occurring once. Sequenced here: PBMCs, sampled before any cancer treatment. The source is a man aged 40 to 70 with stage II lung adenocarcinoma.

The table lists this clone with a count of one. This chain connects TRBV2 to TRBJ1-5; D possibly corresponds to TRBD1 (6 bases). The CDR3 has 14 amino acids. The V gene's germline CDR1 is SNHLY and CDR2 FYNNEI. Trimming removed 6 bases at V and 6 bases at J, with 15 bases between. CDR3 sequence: CASREQGVGQPQHF. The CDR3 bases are TGTGCCAGCAGAGAACAGGGAGTAGGTCAGCCCCAGCATTTT.

For the CDR3, the DNA is TGTGCCAGCAGTTACCCATACACCGGGGAGCTGTTTTTT. Translated, it gives CASSYPYTGELFF. The chain is built from TRBV6-5 and TRBJ2-2; D gene unclear. Deletions cut 2 bases from V and 3 bases from J, with 4 bases between. Germline lookup yields CDR1 MNHEY and CDR2 SVGAGI. This CDR3 region has 13 residues.

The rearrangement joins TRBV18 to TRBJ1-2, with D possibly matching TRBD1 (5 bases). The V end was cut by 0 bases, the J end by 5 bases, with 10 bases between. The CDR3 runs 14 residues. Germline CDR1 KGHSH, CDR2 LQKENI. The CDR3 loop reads CASSPPNQGYGYTF. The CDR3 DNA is TGTGCCAGCTCACCACCGAACCAGGGTTATGGCTACACCTTC.

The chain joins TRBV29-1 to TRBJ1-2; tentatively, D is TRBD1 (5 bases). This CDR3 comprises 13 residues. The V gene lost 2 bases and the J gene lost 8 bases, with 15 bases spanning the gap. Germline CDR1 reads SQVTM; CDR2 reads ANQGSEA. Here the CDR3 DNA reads TGCAGCGTTGAATACAGGCAGGGCCAAGGCTACACCTTC. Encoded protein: CSVEYRQGQGYTF.

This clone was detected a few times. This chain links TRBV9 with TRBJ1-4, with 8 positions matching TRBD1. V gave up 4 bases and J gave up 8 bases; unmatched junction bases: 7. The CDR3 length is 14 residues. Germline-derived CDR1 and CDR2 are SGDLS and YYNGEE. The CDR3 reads CASSRGQGGEKLFF. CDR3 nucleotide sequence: TGTGCCAGCAGCCGCGGACAGGGAGGGGAAAAACTGTTTTTT.

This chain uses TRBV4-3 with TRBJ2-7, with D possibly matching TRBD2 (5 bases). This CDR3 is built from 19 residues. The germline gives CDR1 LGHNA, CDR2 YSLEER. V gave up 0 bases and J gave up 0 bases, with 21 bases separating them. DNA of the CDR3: TGCGCCAGCAGCCAAGAGGGCCCGGGGTACGGAGTTAGCTCCTACGAGCAGTACTTC. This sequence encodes CASSQEGPGYGVSSYEQYF.

CDR3 bases: TGTGCCAGCAGTTTAGACAGGGGGGCTTTCTTT. Translating gives CASSLDRGAFF. This chain uses TRBV6-1 with TRBJ1-1; 9 bases agree with TRBD1. The trim removed 5 bases at V and 11 bases at J, leaving 3 bases unmatched. The CDR3 extends over 11 amino acids. Germline loops: CDR1 MNHNS, CDR2 SASEGT.

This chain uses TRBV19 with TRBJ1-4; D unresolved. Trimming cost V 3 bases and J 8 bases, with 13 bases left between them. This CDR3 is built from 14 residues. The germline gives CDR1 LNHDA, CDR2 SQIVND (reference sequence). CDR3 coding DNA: TGTGCCAGTAGTATTCTTAGGCATGGCGAAAAACTGTTTTTT. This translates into CASSILRHGEKLFF.

The CDR3 is CASSLPGTANTEAFF. The CDR3 DNA is TGTGCCAGCAGCTTACCCGGGACAGCGAACACTGAAGCTTTCTTT. The chain recombines TRBV7-9 with TRBJ1-1; 7 nucleotides align to TRBD1. CDR1 and CDR2 from the germline V gene are SEHNR and FQNEAQ (reference sequence). This CDR3 region has 15 residues. The ends lost 2 bases at V and 1 base at J; junction bases unmatched: 4.

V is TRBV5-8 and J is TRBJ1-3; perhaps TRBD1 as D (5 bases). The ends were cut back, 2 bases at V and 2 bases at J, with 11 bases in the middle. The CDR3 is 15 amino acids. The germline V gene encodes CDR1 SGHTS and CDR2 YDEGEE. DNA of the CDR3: TGTGCCAGCAGCTTAGGGGTTAGCCCTGGAAACACCATATATTTT. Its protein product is CASSLGVSPGNTIYF.

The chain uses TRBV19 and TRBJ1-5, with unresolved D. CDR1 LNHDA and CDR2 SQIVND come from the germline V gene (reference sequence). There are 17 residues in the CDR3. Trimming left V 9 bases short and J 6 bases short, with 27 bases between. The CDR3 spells CARTPAESEPESQPQHF. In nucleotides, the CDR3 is TGTGCCAGGACACCCGCGGAATCCGAGCCAGAGAGTCAGCCCCAGCATTTT.

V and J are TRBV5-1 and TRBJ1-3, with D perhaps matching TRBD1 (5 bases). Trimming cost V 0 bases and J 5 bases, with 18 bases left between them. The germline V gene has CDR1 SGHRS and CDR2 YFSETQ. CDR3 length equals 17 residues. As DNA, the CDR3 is TGCGCCAGCAGCTTGGTCGAAATCGGGGGGACCAGAAACACCATATATTTT. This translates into CASSLVEIGGTRNTIYF.

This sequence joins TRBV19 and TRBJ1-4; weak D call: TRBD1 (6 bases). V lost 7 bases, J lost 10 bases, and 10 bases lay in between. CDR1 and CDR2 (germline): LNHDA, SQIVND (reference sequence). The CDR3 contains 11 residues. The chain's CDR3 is CASTRGRKLFF. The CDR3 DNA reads TGTGCCAGTACCAGGGGCCGAAAACTGTTTTTT.

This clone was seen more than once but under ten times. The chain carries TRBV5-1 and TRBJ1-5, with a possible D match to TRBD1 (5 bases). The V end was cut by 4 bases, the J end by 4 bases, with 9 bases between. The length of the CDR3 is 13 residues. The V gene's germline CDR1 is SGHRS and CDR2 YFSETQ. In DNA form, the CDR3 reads TGCGCCAGCAGCGTCACAGGAAATCAGCCCCAGCATTTT. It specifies CASSVTGNQPQHF.

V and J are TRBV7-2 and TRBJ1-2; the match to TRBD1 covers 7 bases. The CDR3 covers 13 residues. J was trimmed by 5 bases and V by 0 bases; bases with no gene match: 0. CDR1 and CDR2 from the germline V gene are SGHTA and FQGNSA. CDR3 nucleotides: TGTGCCAGCAGCTTAGCGACAGGGTATGGCTACACCTTC. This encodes CASSLATGYGYTF.

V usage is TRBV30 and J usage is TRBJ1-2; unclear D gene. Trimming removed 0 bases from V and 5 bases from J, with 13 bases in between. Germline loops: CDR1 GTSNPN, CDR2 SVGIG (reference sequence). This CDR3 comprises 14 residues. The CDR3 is CAWSVVGLGYGYTF. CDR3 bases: TGTGCCTGGAGTGTCGTGGGGTTGGGATATGGCTACACCTTC.

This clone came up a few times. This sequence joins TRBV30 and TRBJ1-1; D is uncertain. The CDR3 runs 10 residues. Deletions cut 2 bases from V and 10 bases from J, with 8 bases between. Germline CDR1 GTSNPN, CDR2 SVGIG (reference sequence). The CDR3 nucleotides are TGTGCCTGGAGTAAGGGTCCAGCTTTCTTT. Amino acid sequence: CAWSKGPAFF.